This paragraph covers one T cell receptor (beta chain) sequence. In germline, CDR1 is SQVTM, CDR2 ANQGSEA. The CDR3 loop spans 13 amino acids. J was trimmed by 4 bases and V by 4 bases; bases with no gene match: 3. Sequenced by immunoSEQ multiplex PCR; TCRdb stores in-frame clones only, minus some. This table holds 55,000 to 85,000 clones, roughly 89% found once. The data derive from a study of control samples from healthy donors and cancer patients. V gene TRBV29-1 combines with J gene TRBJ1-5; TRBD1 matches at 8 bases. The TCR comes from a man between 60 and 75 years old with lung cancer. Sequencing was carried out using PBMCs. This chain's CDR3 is CSVAGQGNQPQHF. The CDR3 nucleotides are TGCAGCGTTGCCGGACAGGGAAATCAGCCCCAGCATTTT.